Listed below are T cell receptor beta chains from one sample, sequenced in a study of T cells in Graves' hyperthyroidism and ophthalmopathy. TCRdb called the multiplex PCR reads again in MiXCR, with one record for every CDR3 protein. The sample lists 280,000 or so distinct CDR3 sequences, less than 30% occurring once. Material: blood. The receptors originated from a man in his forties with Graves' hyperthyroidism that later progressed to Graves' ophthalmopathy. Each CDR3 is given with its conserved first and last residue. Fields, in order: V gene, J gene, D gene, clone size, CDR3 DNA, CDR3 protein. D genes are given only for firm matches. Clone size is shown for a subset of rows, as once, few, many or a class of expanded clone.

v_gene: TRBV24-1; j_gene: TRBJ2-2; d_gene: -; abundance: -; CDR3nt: TGTGCCACCAGTGATTCGGGATTCACCGGGGAGCTGTTTTTT; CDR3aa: CATSDSGFTGELFF
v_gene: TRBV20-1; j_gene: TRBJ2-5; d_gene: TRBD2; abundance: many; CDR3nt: TGCAGTGCTAGTCCCTTTAGGATGCGGGAGAAGCAAGAGACCCAGTACTTC; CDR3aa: CSASPFRMREKQETQYF
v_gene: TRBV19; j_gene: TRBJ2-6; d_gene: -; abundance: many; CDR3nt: -; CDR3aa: CATTSVLQGASGANVLTF
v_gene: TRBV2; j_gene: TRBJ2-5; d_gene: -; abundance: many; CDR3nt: TGTGCCAGCAGAGGGGAGAAAGAGACCCAGTACTTC; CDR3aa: CASRGEKETQYF
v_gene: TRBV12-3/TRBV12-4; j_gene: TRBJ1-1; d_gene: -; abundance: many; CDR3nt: TGTGCCAGCAGTTTAGATAGAGCTACTGAAGCTTTCTTT; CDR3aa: CASSLDRATEAFF
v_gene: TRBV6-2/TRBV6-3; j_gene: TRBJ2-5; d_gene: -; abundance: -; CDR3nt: TGTGCCAGCAGTTACGTGAGGGAGACCCAGTACTTC; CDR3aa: CASSYVRETQYF
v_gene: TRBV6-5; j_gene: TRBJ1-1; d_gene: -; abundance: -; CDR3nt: TGTGCCAGCAGTTCCCAGCGAGGGATGAACACTGAAGCTTTCTTT; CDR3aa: CASSSQRGMNTEAFF
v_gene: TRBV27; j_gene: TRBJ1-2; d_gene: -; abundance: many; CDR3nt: TGTGCCAGCAGCCTAAAACCGAGCTCCCGTGGCTACACCTTC; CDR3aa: CASSLKPSSRGYTF
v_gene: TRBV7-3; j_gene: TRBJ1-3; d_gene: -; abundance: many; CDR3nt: TGTGCCAGCAGCTTAAAGGGCTCAGGGTCAGGAAACACCATATATTTT; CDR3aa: CASSLKGSGSGNTIYF
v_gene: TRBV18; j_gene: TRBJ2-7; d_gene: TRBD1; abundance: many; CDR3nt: TGTGCCAGCTCACCACCGGGACAGGGACCGCGTGAGCAGTACTTC; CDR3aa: CASSPPGQGPREQYF
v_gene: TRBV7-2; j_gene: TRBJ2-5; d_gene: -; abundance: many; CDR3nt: TGTGCCAGCAGCTTGGGGACCGGCGGGACCCAGTACTTC; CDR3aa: CASSLGTGGTQYF
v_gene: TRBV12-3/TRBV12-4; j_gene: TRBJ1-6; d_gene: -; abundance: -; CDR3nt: TGTGCCAGCAGTTTCGAGGGGTTGGTTTCACCCCTCCACTTT; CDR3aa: CASSFEGLVSPLHF
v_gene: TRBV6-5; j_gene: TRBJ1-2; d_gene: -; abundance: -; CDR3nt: TGTGCCAGCAGTTCCGCCGAGACGGGAGATAACTATGGCTACACCTTC; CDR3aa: CASSSAETGDNYGYTF
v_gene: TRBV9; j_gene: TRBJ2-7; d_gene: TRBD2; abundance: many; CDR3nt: TGTGCCAGCAGCGTAGGGGTCCGGAGCGGGAGATCTGAGCAGTACTTC; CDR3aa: CASSVGVRSGRSEQYF
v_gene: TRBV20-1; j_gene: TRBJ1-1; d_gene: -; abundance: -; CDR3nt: TGCAGTGCTAGAGATCGTCCGCCCTCCGACACTGAAGCTTTCTTT; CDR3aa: CSARDRPPSDTEAFF
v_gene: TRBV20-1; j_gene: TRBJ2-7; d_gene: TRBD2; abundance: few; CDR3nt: TGCAGTGCGCGTTCGGGGGGGGAATCATACGAGCAGTACTTC; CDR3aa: CSARSGGESYEQYF
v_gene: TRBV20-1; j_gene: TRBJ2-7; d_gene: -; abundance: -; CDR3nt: TGCAGTGCTAGAGGTCGCGGGGACTACGAGCAGTACTTC; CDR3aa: CSARGRGDYEQYF
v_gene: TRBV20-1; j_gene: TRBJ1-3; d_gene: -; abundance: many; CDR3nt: TGCAGTGCTAGAGAGGGTGGGGCTGGAAACACCATATATTTT; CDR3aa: CSAREGGAGNTIYF
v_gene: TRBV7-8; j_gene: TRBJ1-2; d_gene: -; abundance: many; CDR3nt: TGTGCCAGCAGCCTCCAAACTGTGTTTCGGGGCCGAGGCTATGGCTACACCTTC; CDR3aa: CASSLQTVFRGRGYGYTF
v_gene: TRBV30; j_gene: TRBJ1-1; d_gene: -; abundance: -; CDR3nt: TGTGCCAGAAAGAGGGGCGGTACTGAAGCTTTCTTT; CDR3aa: CARKRGGTEAFF
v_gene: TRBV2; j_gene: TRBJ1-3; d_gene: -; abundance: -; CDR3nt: TGTGCCAGCACCTCACCTGACTCCATCTCTGGAAACACCATATATTTT; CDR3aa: CASTSPDSISGNTIYF
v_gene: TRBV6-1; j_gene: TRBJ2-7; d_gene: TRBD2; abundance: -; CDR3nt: TGTGCCAGCAGAGGAAATAGCGGGGGGAACTCCTACGAGCAGTACTTC; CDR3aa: CASRGNSGGNSYEQYF
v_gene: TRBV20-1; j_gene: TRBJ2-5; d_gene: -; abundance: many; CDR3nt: TGCAGTGCCATGCCCGGCACAATCCAAGAGACCCAGTACTTC; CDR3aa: CSAMPGTIQETQYF
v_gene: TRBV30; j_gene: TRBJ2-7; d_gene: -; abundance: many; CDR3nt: TGTGCCTGCTATCCTTCCCTCGTTCGAGAGCAGTACTTC; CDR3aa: CACYPSLVREQYF
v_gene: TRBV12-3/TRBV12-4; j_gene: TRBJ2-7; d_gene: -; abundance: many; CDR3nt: TGTGCCAGCAGCCCCGGGACACGTAGAAGCTCCTACGAGCAGTACTTC; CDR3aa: CASSPGTRRSSYEQYF